This T cell receptor (beta chain) was obtained from a study of cytomegalovirus exposure and HLA in healthy donors. The study's findings and limits: The authors enumerated around 150 TCR beta chains as linked to cytomegalovirus.

Primers included in the PCR were 60 Vbeta and 13 Jbeta primers. Profiling relied on immunoSEQ multiplex PCR, and the TCRdb table lists in-frame clones only, not all of them. This table has approximately 100,000 clones, 74% appearing once. The germline CDR1 and CDR2 sequences are MDHEN and SYDVKM. The CDR3 length is 16 residues. Between the trimmed V and J ends, which lost 3 bases and 10 bases, there was a span of 21 bases. With regard to this clone: Its specificity is not known.

The receptor comes from a human donor in good health. Sequenced input: PBMCs. The chain carries TRBV28 and TRBJ1-4; the D gene is possibly TRBD1 (6 bases). CDR3 bases: TGTGCCAGCAGTTTTCTCCAAACCAGGGGTCGTGGAAAACTGTTTTTT. Amino acids: CASSFLQTRGRGKLFF.